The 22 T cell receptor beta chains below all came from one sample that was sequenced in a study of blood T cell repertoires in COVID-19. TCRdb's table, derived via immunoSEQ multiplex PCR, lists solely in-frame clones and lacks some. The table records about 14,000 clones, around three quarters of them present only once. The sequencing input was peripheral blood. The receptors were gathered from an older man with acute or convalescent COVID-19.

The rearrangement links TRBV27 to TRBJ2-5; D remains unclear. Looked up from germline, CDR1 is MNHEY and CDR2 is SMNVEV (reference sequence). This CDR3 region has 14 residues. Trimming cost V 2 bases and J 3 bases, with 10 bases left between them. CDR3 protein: CASSLRLGKETQYF. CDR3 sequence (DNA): TGTGCCAGCAGTTTAAGGCTAGGCAAAGAGACCCAGTACTTC.

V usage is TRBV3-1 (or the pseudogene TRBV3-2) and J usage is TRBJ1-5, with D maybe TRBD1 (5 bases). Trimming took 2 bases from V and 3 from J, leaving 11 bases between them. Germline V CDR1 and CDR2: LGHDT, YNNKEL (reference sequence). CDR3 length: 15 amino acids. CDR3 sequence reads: CASSQRAGDNQPQHF. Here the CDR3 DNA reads TGTGCCAGCAGCCAACGGGCGGGGGACAATCAGCCCCAGCATTTT.

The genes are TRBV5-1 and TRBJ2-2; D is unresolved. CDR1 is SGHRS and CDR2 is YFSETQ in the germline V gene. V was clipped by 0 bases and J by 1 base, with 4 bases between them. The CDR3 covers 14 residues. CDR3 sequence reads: CASSLAGNTGELFF. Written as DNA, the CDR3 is TGCGCCAGCAGCTTGGCCGGGAACACCGGGGAGCTGTTTTTT.

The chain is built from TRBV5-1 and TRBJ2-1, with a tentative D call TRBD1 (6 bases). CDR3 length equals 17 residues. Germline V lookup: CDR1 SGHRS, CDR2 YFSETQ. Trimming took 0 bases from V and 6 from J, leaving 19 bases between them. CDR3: CASSLVSVFSQGNEQFF. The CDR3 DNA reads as TGCGCCAGCAGCTTGGTTTCAGTTTTCTCACAGGGCAATGAGCAGTTCTTC.

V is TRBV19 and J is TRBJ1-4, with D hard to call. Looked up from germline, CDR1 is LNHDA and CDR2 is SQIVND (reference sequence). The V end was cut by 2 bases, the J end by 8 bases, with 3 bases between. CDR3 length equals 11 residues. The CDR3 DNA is TGTGCCAGTAGTATACAAGAAAAACTGTTTTTT. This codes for CASSIQEKLFF.

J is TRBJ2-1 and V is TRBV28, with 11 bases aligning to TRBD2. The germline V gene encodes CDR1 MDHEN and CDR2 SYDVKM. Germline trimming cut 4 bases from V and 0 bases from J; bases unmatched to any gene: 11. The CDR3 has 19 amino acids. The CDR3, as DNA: TGTGCCAGCAGTTCCTCCCCTAGCGGGAGGCCCAGCTCCTACAATGAGCAGTTCTTC. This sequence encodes CASSSSPSGRPSSYNEQFF.

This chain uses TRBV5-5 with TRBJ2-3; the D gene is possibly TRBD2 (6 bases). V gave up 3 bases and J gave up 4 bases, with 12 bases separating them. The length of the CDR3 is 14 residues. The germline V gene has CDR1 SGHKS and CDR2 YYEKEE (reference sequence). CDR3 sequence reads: CASSSGVAADTQYF. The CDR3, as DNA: TGTGCCAGCAGCTCCGGGGTAGCGGCAGATACGCAGTATTTT.

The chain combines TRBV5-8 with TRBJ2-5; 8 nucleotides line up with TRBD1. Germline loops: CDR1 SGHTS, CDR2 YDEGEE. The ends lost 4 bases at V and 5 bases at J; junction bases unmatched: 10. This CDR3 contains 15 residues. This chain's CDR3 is CASSPGQAVGETQYF. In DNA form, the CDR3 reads TGTGCCAGCAGCCCGGGACAGGCGGTCGGGGAGACCCAGTACTTC.

CDR3 sequence reads: CASSRGLAGDGGELFF. CDR3 sequence (DNA): TGCGCCAGCAGCAGAGGACTAGCGGGAGACGGCGGGGAGCTGTTTTTT. The genes are TRBV5-1 and TRBJ2-2, with 13 bases identical to TRBD2. Trimming took 4 bases from V and 7 from J; bases not matched to a gene: 7. Germline CDR1 SGHRS, CDR2 YFSETQ. The CDR3 totals 16 residues. The whole variable domain, remainder taken from reference TRBV5-1 and TRBJ2-2, is KAGVTQTPRYLIKTRGQQVTLSCSPISGHRSVSWYQQTPGQGLQFLFEYFSETQRNKGNFPGRFSGRQFSNSRSEMNVSTLELGDSALYLCASSRGLAGDGGELFFGEGSRLTVL.

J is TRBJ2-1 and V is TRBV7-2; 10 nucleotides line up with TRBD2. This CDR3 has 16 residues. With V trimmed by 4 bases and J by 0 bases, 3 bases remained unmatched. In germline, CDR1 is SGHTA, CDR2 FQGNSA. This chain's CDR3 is CASSSTSGISYNEQFF. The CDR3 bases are TGTGCCAGCAGCTCTACTAGCGGGATCTCCTACAATGAGCAGTTCTTC.

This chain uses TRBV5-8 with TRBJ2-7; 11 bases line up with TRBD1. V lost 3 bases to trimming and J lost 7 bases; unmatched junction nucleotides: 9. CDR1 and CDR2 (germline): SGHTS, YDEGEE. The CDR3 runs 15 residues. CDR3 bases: TGTGCCAGCAGCTGGACAGGGGGCGCTTCTGCTGAGCAGTACTTC. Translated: CASSWTGGASAEQYF.

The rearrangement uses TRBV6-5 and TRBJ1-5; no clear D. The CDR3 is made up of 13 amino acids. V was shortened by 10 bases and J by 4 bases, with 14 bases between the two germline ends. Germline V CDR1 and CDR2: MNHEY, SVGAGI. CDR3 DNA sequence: TGTGCCACAGTTACCTCCCCGAATCAGCCCCAGCATTTT. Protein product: CATVTSPNQPQHF.

The chain's CDR3 is CASLSSGSASSYTF. The CDR3 DNA reads TGTGCCAGCCTTTCGTCAGGGTCCGCGTCCTCGTACACCTTC. The rearrangement joins TRBV6-6 to TRBJ1-2; tentatively, D is TRBD1 (5 bases). V was shortened by 8 bases and J by 11 bases, with 24 bases between the two germline ends. The CDR3 covers 14 residues. Germline CDR1 MNHNY, CDR2 SVGAGI (reference sequence).

CDR3 amino acids: CASSPPRDREVETQYF. CDR3 coding DNA: TGTGCCAGCAGCCCCCCCCGGGACAGGGAGGTCGAAACGCAGTATTTT. J is TRBJ2-3 and V is TRBV7-9; 9 bases match TRBD1. V was pared by 5 bases and J by 9 bases, with 15 bases of the junction left unmatched. Germline values: CDR1 SEHNR, CDR2 FQNEAQ (reference sequence). This CDR3 has 16 residues.

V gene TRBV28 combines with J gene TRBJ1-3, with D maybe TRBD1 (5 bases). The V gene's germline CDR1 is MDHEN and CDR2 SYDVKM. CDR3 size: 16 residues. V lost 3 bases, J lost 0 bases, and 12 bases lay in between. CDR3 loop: CASSFSGGSSGNTIYF. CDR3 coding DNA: TGTGCCAGCAGTTTCTCGGGGGGGAGCTCTGGAAACACCATATATTTT.

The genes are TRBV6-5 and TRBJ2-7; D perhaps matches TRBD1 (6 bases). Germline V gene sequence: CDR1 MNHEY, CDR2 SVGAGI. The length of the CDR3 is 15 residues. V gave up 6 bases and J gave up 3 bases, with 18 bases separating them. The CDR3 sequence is CASSRQVTGLYEQYF. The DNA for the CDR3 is TGTGCCAGCAGCAGACAGGTAACCGGCCTCTACGAGCAGTACTTC.

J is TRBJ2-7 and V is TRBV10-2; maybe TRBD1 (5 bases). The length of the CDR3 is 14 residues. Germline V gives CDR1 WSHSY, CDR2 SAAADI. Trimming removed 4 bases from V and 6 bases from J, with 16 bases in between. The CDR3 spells CASSVLDQQAEQYF. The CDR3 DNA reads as TGCGCCAGCAGTGTCCTGGATCAACAGGCCGAGCAGTACTTC.

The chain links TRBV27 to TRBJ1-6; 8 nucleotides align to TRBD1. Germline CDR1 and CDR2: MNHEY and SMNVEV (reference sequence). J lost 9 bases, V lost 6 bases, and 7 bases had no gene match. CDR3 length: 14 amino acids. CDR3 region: CASRGQGGSSPLHF. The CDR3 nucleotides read TGTGCCAGCAGAGGACAGGGAGGGAGTTCACCCCTCCACTTT.

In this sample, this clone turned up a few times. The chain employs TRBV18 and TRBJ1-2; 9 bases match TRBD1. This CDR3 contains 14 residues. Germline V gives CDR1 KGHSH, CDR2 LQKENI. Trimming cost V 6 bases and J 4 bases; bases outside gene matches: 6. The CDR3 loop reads CASSRTGEGYGYTF. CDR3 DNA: TGTGCCAGCTCCCGGACAGGGGAAGGCTATGGCTACACCTTC. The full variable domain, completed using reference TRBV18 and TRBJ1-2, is NAGVMQNPRHLVRRRGQEARLRCSPMKGHSHVYWYRQLPEEGLKFMVYLQKENIIDESGMPKERFSAEFPKEGPSILRIQQVVRGDSAAYFCASSRTGEGYGYTFGSGTRLTVV.

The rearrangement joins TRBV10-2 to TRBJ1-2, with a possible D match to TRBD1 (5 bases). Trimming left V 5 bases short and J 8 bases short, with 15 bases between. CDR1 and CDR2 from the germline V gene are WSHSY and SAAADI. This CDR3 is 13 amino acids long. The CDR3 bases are TGCGCCAGCAGTCCCCAGGGTGTCGGCGGCTACACCTTC. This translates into CASSPQGVGGYTF.

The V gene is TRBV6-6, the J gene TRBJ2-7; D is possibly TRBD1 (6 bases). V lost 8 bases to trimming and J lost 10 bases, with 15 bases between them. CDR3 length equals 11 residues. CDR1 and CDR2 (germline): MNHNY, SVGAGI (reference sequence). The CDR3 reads CASQAGTPQYF. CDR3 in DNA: TGTGCCAGCCAGGCCGGGACACCTCAGTACTTC.

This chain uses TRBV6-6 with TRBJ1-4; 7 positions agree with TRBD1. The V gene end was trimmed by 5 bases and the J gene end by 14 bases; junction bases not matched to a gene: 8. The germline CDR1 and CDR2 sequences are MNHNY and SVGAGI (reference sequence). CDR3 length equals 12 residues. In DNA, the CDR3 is TGTGCCAGCAGTCCGCCACAGGGGATGCTGTTTTTT. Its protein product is CASSPPQGMLFF.